In its sample, the clone carrying this T cell receptor beta chain was seen once. Generated by immunoSEQ multiplex PCR, the TCRdb table keeps only in-frame clones and is missing some. The sample yields roughly 140,000 clones, 75% to 90% seen once. The sample is drawn from a study of blood T cell repertoires in COVID-19. About the study: Sources were T cells, B-cell-depleted T cells, or PBMCs; the material itself was cDNA or gDNA.

The CDR3 length is 13 residues. Trimming left V 7 bases short and J 4 bases short, with 13 bases between. V and J are TRBV12-3 or TRBV12-4 and TRBJ1-2; perhaps TRBD1 as D (6 bases). Specimen: peripheral blood. This receptor was obtained from a woman in her fifties or sixties with active COVID-19. The CDR3 reads CASTKQGAYGYTF. The CDR3 nucleotides read TGTGCCAGCACCAAACAGGGAGCCTATGGCTACACCTTC.